Below, 10 T cell receptor beta chains from the same sample are listed, as sequenced in a study of blood T cell repertoires in COVID-19. The repertoire was sequenced with immunoSEQ multiplex PCR; TCRdb's copy has only in-frame clones and lacks some. The table records around 95,000 clones, roughly 87% of them present only once. Sequenced input: peripheral blood. These receptors came from a man aged 25-40 years in a cohort sampled during active COVID-19.

The chain joins TRBV19 to TRBJ1-1, with TRBD1 as a possible D gene (6 bases). The CDR3 sequence is 15 residues long. Germline V gene data show CDR1 as LNHDA and CDR2 as SQIVND (reference sequence). Trimming pared 0 bases from V and 5 bases from J, leaving 13 bases between. The CDR3 loop reads CASSIEGGRDTEAFF. In DNA form, the CDR3 reads TGTGCCAGTAGTATAGAGGGGGGGCGAGATACTGAAGCTTTCTTT.

The chain combines TRBV5-6 with TRBJ2-1, with D hard to call. Trimming removed 0 bases at V and 9 bases at J, with 10 bases between. Germline V gene lookup returns CDR1 SGHDT and CDR2 YYEEEE. The CDR3 spans 13 residues. Written as DNA, the CDR3 is TGTGCCAGCAGCTTGGGCCCCCTCGGTGAGCAGTTCTTC. Protein product: CASSLGPLGEQFF.

A few counts support this clone. V gene TRBV10-1 combines with J gene TRBJ1-4; possibly TRBD1 for D (6 bases). The CDR3 runs 13 residues. Germline lookup yields CDR1 WNHNN and CDR2 SYGVQD (reference sequence). Trimming took off 8 bases at V and 4 bases at J, with 11 bases between the two ends. Written as DNA, the CDR3 is TGCGCCAGCCCACAGGGTGTTAATGAAAAACTGTTTTTT. Translating it yields CASPQGVNEKLFF.

CDR3 DNA: TGCGCCAGCAGCGGGGGGATCACACGTGGGGATAACTATGGCTACACCTTC. It is translated as CASSGGITRGDNYGYTF. The rearrangement links TRBV5-1 to TRBJ1-2; D is possibly TRBD1 (5 bases). This CDR3 comprises 17 residues. Trimming took 4 bases from V and 1 from J, leaving 20 bases between them. CDR1 is SGHRS, CDR2 YFSETQ, per germline.

The chain uses TRBV5-1 and TRBJ2-5, with D maybe TRBD1 (5 bases). Germline CDR1 reads SGHRS; CDR2 reads YFSETQ. The CDR3 is 14 residues long. Trimming took 3 bases from V and 2 from J, leaving 11 bases between them. The CDR3, as DNA: TGCGCCAGCAGCTCCACAGGTGGACAAGAGACCCAGTACTTC. Its translation: CASSSTGGQETQYF.

The genes are TRBV30 and TRBJ2-2, with no clear D. The V and J ends lost 3 bases and 11 bases respectively, with 10 bases between them. Germline assignment: CDR1 GTSNPN and CDR2 SVGIG (reference sequence). This CDR3 has 11 amino acids. The CDR3 loop is CAWSPTRELFF. The DNA of the CDR3 is TGTGCCTGGAGCCCGACAAGAGAGCTGTTTTTT.

This rearrangement joins TRBV10-3 to TRBJ2-2; 7 bases are a match to TRBD1. The CDR3 runs to 15 residues. Germline CDR1 reads ENHRY; CDR2 reads SYGVKD. J gave up 5 bases and V 4 bases, and 7 bases lay outside the gene matches. The CDR3 nucleotides are TGTGCCATCAGTGTAAAGGGGGCGCCTACCGGGGAGCTGTTTTTT. Its protein is CAISVKGAPTGELFF.

This chain uses TRBV4-3 with TRBJ1-1; the match to TRBD1 covers 7 bases. With V trimmed by 2 bases and J by 5 bases, 2 bases remained unmatched. The CDR3 sequence is 13 residues long. From germline, CDR1 is LGHNA and CDR2 YSLEER. CDR3 bases: TGCGCCAGCAGCCAATACAGGGGTACTGAAGCTTTCTTT. Protein product: CASSQYRGTEAFF.

The chain is built from TRBV5-6 and TRBJ1-4, with TRBD1 matching over 8 bases. Trimming cost V 0 bases and J 5 bases; bases outside gene matches: 3. Per germline, CDR1 SGHDT and CDR2 YYEEEE. This CDR3 comprises 15 residues. CDR3 in amino acids: CASSLDWTGNEKLFF. The DNA for the CDR3 is TGTGCCAGCAGCTTGGATTGGACAGGGAATGAAAAACTGTTTTTT.

The chain is built from TRBV28 and TRBJ2-3, with 9 bases fitting TRBD2. V was clipped by 6 bases and J by 5 bases; unmatched bases: 12. Germline V lookup: CDR1 MDHEN, CDR2 SYDVKM. The CDR3 covers 16 residues. DNA of the CDR3: TGTGCCAGCAGGATACGTAGCGGGGGAGGGAAAGATACGCAGTATTTT. This gives the protein CASRIRSGGGKDTQYF.